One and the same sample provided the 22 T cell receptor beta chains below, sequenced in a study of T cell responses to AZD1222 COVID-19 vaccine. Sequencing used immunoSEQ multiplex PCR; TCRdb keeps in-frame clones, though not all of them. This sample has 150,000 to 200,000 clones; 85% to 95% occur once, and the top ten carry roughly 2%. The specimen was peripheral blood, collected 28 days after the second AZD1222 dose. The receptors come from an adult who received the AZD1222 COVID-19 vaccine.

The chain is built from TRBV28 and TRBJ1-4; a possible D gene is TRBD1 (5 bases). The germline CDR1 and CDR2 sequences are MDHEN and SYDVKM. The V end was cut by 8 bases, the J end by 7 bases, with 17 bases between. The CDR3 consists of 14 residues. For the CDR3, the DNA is TGTGCCAGCCTCTCCGGGACGGGTGGTGAAAAACTGTTTTTT. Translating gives CASLSGTGGEKLFF.

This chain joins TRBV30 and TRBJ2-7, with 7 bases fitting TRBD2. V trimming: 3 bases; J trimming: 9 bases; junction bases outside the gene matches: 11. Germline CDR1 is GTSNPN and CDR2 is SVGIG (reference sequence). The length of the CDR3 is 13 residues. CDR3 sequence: CAWSALRASGQYF. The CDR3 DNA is TGTGCCTGGAGCGCCTTAAGGGCTAGCGGGCAGTACTTC.

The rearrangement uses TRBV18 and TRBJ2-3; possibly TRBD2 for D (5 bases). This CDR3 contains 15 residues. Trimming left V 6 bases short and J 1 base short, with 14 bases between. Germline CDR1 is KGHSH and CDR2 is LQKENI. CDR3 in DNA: TGTGCCAGCTCCCCCCAAGCGCGGGGCACAGATACGCAGTATTTT. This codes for CASSPQARGTDTQYF.

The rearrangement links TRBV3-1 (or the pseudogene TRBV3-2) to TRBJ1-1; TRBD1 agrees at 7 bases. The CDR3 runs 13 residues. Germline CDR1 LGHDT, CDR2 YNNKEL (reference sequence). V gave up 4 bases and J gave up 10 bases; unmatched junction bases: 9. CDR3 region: CASSLQGTSGAFF. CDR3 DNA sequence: TGTGCCAGCAGCCTACAGGGGACCTCTGGAGCTTTCTTT.

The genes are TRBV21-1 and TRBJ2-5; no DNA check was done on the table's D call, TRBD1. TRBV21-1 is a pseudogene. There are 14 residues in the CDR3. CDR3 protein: CASSVRHFQETQYF. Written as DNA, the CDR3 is TGTGCCAGCAGCGTTCGACACTTTCAAGAGACCCAGTACTTC.

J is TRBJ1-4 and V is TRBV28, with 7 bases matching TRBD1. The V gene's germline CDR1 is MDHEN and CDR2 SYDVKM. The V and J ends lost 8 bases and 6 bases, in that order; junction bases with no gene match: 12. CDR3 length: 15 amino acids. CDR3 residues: CASAETRQGDEKLFF. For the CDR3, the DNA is TGTGCCAGCGCAGAAACACGACAGGGAGATGAAAAACTGTTTTTT.

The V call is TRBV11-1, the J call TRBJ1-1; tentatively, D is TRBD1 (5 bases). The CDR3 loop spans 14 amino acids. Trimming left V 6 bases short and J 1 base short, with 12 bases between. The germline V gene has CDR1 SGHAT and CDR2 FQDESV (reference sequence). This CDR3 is CASSLRGGNTEAFF. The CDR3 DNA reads TGTGCCAGCAGTTTACGCGGGGGGAACACTGAAGCTTTCTTT.

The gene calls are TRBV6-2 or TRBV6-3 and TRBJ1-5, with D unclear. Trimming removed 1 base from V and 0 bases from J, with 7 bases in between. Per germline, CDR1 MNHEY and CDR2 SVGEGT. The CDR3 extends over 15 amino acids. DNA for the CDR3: TGTGCCAGCAGTTACTTACCCAATAGCAATCAGCCCCAGCATTTT. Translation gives CASSYLPNSNQPQHF.

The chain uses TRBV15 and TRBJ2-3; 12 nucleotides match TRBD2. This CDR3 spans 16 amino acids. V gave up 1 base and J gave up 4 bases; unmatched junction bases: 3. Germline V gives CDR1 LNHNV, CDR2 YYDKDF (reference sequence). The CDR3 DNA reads TGTGCCACCAGCAGAGGGTCTAGCGGGGGGGCAGATACGCAGTATTTT. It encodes CATSRGSSGGADTQYF.

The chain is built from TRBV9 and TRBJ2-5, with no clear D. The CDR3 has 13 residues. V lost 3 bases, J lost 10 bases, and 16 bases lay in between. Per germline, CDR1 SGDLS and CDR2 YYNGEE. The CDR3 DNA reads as TGTGCCAGCAGCGCAGCATTAGCCCAGGTCCAGTACTTC. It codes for CASSAALAQVQYF. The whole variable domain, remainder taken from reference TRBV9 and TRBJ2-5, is DSGVTQTPKHLITATGQRVTLRCSPRSGDLSVYWYQQSLDQGLQFLIQYYNGEERAKGNILERFSAQQFPDLHSELNLSSLELGDSALYFCASSAALAQVQYFGPGTRLLVL.

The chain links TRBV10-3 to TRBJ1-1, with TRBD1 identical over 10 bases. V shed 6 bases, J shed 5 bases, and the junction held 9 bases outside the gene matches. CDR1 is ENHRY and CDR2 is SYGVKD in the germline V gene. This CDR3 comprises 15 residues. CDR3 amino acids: CAIRIETGGRTEAFF. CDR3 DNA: TGTGCCATCAGGATAGAGACAGGGGGCCGGACTGAAGCTTTCTTT.

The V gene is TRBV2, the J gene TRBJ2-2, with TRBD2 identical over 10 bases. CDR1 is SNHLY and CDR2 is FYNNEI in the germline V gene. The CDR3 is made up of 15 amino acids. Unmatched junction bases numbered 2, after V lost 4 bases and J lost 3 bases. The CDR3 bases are TGTGCCAGCAGTGTTCTAGCGGGGGACACCGGGGAGCTGTTTTTT. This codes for CASSVLAGDTGELFF.

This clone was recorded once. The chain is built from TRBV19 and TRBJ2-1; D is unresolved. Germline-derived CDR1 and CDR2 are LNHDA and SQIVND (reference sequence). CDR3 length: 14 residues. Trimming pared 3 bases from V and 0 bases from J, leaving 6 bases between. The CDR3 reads CASSIGSSYNEQFF. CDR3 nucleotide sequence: TGTGCCAGTAGTATCGGCAGCTCCTACAATGAGCAGTTCTTC.

The CDR3 protein is CASSEAWGPYKSSGANVLTF. The CDR3 nucleotides read TGTGCCAGCAGTGAAGCGTGGGGGCCTTACAAGAGCTCTGGGGCCAACGTCCTGACTTTC. This rearrangement joins TRBV2 to TRBJ2-6, with D maybe TRBD1 (6 bases). The ends were cut back, 0 bases at V and 0 bases at J, with 18 bases in the middle. The germline CDR1 and CDR2 sequences are SNHLY and FYNNEI. This CDR3 is 20 amino acids long.

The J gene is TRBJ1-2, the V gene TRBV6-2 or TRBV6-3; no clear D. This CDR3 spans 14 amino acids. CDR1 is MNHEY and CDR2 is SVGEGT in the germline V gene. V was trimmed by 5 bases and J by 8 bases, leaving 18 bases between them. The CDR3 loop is CASSLLSPGKGYTF. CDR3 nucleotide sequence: TGTGCCAGCAGTCTCCTATCGCCGGGGAAGGGCTACACCTTC.

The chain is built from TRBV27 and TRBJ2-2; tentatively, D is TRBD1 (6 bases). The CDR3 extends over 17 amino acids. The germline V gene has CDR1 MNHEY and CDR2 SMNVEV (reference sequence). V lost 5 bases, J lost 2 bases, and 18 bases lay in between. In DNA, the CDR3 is TGTGCCAGCAGTCCACTAACCAGGGGCCGAAACACCGGGGAGCTGTTTTTT. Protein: CASSPLTRGRNTGELFF.

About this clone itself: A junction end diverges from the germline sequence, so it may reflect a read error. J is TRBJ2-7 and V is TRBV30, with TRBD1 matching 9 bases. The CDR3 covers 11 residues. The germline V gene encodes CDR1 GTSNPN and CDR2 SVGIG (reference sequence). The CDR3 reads CAWSVGDRAHF. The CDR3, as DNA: TGTGCCTGGAGTGTCGGGGACAGGGCGCACTTC.

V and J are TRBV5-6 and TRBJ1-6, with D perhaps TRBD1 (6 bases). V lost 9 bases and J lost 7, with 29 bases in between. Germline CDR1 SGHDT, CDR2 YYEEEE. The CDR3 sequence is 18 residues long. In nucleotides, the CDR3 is TGTGCCAACGAGAGGGAGTCTGACCAAGGGGGAATAAATTCACCCCTCCACTTT. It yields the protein CANERESDQGGINSPLHF.

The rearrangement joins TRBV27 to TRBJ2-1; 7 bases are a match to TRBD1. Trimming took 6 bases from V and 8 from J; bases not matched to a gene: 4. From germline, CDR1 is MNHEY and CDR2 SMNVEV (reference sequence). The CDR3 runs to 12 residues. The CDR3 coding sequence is TGTGCCAGCAGCTACAGGGGCTATGAGCAGTTCTTC. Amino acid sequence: CASSYRGYEQFF.

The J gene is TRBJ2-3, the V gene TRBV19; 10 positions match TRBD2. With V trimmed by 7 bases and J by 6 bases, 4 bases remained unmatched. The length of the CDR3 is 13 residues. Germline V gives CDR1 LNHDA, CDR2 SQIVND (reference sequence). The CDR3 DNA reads TGTGCCAGTAAAGAGACTAGCGGGGATACGCAGTATTTT. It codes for CASKETSGDTQYF.

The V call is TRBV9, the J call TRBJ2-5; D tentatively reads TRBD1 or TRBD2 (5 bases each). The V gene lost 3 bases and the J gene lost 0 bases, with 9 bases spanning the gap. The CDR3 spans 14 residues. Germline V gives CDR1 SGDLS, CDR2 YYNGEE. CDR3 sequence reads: CASSEGTHQETQYF. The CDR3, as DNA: TGTGCCAGCAGCGAAGGGACCCACCAAGAGACCCAGTACTTC.

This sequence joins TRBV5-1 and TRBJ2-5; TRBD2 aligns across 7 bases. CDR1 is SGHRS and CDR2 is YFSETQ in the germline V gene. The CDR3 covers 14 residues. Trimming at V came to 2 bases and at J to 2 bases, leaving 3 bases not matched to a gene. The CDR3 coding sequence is TGCGCCAGCAGCTTTGGGGGGGTACAAGAGACCCAGTACTTC. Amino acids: CASSFGGVQETQYF.